What follows is one T cell receptor beta chain and its context. Sequenced by immunoSEQ multiplex PCR; TCRdb stores in-frame clones only, minus some. The sample includes 110,000 to 150,000 clones, about 90% of them seen just once. This sample stems from a study of control samples from healthy donors and cancer patients. The sequence derives from a man aged 18-30 years in good health. The sample taken for sequencing was blood.

The CDR3: CATSDPTGTDTQYF. CDR3 nucleotides: TGTGCCACCAGTGATCCGACAGGGACAGATACGCAGTATTTT. The chain couples TRBV24-1 to TRBJ2-3; 7 nucleotides match TRBD1. J lost 3 bases, V lost 3 bases, and 2 bases had no gene match. The CDR3 is made up of 14 amino acids. CDR1 KGHDR and CDR2 SFDVKD come from the germline V gene.